Each of the 4 T cell receptor beta chains below was sequenced from the same sample in a study of OX40 agonist ivuxolimab in advanced cancers. TCRdb keeps only in-frame clones here, not all; method: immunoSEQ multiplex PCR. Found here are roughly 76,000 clones, about 85% of them singletons; the top ten hold roughly 3.1%. Specimen: CD4+ or CD8+ T cells sorted from blood, collected in a trial of the OX40 agonist ivuxolimab. The receptors here all came from an adult with an advanced solid tumor such as melanoma, head and neck, liver or kidney cancer.

V usage is TRBV6-5 and J usage is TRBJ1-3; D gene uncertain. The CDR3 extends over 15 amino acids. Per germline, CDR1 MNHEY and CDR2 SVGAGI. V was shortened by 5 bases and J by 1 base, with 12 bases between the two germline ends. CDR3 in DNA: TGTGCCAGCAGTGCCTCTGAGGGATCTGGAAACACCATATATTTT. Protein sequence: CASSASEGSGNTIYF.

The chain joins TRBV7-2 to TRBJ1-2, with D hard to call. The germline gives CDR1 SGHTA, CDR2 FQGNSA. The CDR3 extends over 15 amino acids. V was cut by 3 bases and J by 0 bases, with 11 bases left in between. The CDR3 coding sequence is TGTGCCAGCAGCTTTTTGACAACCACTAACTATGGCTACACCTTC. This translates into CASSFLTTTNYGYTF.

This chain joins TRBV19 and TRBJ2-6; 10 nucleotides agree with TRBD1. J was trimmed by 0 bases and V by 6 bases; bases with no gene match: 5. Germline assignment: CDR1 LNHDA and CDR2 SQIVND (reference sequence). The CDR3 contains 17 residues. CDR3 amino acids: CASSPGTGASGANVLTF. The CDR3 region has the DNA TGTGCCAGTAGCCCCGGGACAGGGGCCTCTGGGGCCAACGTCCTGACTTTC.

The chain has TRBV7-2 and TRBJ2-3; D is perhaps TRBD1 (5 bases). The CDR3 extends over 14 amino acids. Germline V gives CDR1 SGHTA, CDR2 FQGNSA. Trimming cost V 2 bases and J 2 bases, with 8 bases left between them. The CDR3 nucleotides are TGTGCCAGCAGCTTATTCAGGGTCACAGATACGCAGTATTTT. Translated: CASSLFRVTDTQYF.